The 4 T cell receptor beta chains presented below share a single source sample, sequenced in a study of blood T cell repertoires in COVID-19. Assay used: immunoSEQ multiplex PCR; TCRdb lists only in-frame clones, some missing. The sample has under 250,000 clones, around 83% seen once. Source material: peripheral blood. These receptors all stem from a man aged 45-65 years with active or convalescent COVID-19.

The CDR3 DNA follows: TGTGCCAGCAGGGGACATCACATGAACACTGAAGCTTTCTTT. Residues: CASRGHHMNTEAFF. The V call is TRBV2, the J call TRBJ1-1, with D perhaps TRBD1 (6 bases). The CDR3 covers 14 residues. The germline V gene encodes CDR1 SNHLY and CDR2 FYNNEI. V shed 6 bases and J shed 0 bases, with 11 bases lying between them.

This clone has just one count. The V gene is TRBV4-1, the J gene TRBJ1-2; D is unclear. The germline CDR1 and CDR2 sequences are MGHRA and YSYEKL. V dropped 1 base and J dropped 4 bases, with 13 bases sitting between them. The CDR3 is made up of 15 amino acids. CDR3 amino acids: CASSQGAGEIYGYTF. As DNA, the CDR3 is TGCGCCAGCAGCCAAGGGGCCGGGGAAATCTATGGCTACACCTTC.

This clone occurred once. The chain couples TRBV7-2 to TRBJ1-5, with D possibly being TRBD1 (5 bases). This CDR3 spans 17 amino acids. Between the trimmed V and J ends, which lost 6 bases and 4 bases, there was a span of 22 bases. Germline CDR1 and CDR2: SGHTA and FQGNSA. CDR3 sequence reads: CASRPEGPSGGNQPQHF. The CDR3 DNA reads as TGTGCCAGCAGACCAGAGGGGCCTTCGGGAGGAAATCAGCCCCAGCATTTT.

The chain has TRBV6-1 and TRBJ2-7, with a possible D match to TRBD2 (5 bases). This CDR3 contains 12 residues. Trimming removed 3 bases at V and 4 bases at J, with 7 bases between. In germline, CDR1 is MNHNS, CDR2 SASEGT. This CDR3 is CASSDKRYEQYF. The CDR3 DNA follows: TGTGCCAGCAGTGATAAGCGGTACGAGCAGTACTTC.